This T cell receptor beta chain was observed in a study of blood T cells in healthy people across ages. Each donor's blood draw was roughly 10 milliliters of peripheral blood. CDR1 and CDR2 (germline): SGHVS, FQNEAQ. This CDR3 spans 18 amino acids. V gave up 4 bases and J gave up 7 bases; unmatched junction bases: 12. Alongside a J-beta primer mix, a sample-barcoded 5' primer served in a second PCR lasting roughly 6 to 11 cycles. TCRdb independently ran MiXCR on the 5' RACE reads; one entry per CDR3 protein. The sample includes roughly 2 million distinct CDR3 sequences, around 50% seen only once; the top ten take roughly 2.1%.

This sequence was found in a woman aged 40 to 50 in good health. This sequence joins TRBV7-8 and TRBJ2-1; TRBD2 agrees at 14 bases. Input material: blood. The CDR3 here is CASSWRLAGGPGRNEQFF. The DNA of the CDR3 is TGTGCCAGCAGCTGGAGACTAGCGGGGGGGCCTGGAAGGAATGAGCAGTTCTTC.